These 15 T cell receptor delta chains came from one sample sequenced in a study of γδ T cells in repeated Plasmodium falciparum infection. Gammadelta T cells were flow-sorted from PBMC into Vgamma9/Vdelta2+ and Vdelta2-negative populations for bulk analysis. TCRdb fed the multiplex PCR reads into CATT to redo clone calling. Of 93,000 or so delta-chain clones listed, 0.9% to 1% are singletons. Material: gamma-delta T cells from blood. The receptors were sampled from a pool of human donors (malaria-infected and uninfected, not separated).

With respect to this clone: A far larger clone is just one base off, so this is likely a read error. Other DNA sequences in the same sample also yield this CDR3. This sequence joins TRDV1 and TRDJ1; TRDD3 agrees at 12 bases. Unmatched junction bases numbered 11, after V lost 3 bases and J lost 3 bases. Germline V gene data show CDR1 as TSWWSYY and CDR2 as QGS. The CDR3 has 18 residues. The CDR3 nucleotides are TGTGCTCTTGGGGAGCCGGCTGACTGGGGGATACCGGCCGATAAACTCATCTTT. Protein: CALGEPADWGIPADKLIF.

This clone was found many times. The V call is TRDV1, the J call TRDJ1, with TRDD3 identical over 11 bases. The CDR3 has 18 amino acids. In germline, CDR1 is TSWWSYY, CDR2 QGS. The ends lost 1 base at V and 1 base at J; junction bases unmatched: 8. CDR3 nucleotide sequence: TGTGCTCTTGGGGAACCCTACGCTGGGGGATACTCCACCGATAAACTCATCTTT. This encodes CALGEPYAGGYSTDKLIF.

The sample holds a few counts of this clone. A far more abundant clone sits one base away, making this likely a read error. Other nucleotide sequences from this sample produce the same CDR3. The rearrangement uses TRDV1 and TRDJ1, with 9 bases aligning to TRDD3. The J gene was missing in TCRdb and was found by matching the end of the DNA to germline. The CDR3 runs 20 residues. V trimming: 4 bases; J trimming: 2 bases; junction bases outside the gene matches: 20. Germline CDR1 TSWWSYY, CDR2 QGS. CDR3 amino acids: CALGGPDFSLLGDKTDKLIF. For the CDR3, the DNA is TGTGCTCTTGGGGGCCCCGATTTTAGTCTATTGGGGGATAAGACCGATAAACTCATCTTT.

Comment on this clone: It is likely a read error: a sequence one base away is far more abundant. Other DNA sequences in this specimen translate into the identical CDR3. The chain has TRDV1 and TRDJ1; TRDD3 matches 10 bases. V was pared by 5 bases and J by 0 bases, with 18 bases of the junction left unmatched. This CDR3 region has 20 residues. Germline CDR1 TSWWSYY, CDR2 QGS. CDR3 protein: CALGYRLVYVGDTYTDKLIF. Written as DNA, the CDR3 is TGTGCTCTTGGGTACCGACTCGTCTACGTGGGGGATACATACACCGATAAACTCATCTTT.

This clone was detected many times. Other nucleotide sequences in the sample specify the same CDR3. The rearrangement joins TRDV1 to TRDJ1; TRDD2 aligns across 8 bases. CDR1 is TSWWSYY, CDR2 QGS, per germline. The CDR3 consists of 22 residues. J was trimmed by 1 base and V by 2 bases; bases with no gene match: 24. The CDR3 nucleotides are TGTGCTCTTGGGGAATCAGCTTCCTACCCTGTACTACCCTACCGTGGCACCGATAAACTCATCTTT. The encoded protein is CALGESASYPVLPYRGTDKLIF.

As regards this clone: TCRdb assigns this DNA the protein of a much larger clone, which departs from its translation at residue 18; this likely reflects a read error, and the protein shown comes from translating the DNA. The CDR3, as DNA: TGTGCTCTTGGGGAACTAGCTCCGAACTCGGTTACACATTGGGGTAAACTCACCTTT. Protein product: CALGELAPNSVTHWGKLTF. No call exists for the J gene, whereas the V gene is TRDV1; TRDD3 was called by the table and not checked on the DNA. There are 19 residues in the CDR3. Germline V CDR1 and CDR2: TSWWSYY, QGS.

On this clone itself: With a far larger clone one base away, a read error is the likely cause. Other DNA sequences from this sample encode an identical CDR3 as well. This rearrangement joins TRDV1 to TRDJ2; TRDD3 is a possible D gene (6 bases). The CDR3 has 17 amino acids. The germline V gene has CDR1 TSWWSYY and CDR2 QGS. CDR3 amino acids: CALGDINSGIRTAQLFF. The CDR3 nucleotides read TGTGCTCTTGGGGACATTAATTCGGGGATCAGGACAGCGCAACTCTTCTTT.

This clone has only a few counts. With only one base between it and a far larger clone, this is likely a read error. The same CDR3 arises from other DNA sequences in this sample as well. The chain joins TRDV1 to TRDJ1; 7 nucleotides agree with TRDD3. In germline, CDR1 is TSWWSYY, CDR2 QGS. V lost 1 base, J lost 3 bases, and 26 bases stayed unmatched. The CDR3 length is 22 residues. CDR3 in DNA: TGTGCTCTTGGGGAACAAAGCCGATGGTTGGGTTCATACTGGGGATTACCCGATAAACTCATCTTT. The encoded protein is CALGEQSRWLGSYWGLPDKLIF.

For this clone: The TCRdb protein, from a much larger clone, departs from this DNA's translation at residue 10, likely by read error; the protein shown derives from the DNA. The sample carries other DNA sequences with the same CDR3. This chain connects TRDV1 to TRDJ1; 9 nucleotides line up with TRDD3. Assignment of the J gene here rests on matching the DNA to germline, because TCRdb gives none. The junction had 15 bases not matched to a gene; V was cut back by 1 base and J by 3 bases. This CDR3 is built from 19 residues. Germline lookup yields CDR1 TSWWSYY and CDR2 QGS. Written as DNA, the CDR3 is TGTGCTCTTGGGGAACACACTTCCCTCAGGGGGATACACGCCGATAAACTCATCTTT. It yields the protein CALGEHTSLRGIHADKLIF.

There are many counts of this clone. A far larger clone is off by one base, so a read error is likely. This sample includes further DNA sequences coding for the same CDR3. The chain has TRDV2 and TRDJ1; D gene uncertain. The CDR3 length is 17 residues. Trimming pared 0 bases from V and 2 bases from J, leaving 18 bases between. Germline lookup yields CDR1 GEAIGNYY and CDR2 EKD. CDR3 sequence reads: CACDTVNRESTTDKLIF. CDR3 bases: TGTGCCTGTGACACCGTCAACCGGGAGTCCACAACCGATAAACTCATCTTT.

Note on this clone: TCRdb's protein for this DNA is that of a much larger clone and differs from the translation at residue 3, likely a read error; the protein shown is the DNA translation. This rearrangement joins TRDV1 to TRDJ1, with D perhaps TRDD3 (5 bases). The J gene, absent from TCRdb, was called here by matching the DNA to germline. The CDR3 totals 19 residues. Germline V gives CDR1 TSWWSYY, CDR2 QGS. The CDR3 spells CARGELPVYGFRNTDKLIF. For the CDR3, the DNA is TGTGCTCGTGGGGAACTGCCGGTCTACGGTTTCCGGAACACCGATAAACTCATCTTT.

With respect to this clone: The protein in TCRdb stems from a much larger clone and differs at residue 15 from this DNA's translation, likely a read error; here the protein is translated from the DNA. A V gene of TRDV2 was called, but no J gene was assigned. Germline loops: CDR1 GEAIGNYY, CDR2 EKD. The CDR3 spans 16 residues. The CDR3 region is CACEGGGPPSADKLTF. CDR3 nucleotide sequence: TGTGCCTGTGAAGGTGGGGGTCCCCCTTCGGCCGATAAACTCACCTTT.

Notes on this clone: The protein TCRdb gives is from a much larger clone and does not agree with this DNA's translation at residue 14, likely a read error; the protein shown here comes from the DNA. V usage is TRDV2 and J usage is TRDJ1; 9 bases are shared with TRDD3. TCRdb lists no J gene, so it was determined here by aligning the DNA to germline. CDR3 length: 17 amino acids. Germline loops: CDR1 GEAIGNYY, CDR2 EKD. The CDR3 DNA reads TGTGCCTGTGACACTCTGGGGGATCTCGAGTACACCGATAGACTCATCTTT. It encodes CACDTLGDLEYTDRLIF.

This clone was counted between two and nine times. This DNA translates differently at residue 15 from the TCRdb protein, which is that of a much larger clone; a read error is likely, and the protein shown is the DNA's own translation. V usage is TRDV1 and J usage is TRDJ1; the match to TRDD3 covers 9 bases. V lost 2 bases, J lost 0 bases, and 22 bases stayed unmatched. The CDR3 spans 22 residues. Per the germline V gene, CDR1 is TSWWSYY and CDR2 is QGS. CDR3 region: CALGEVRTKAGIRTANTDKLIF. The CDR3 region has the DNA TGTGCTCTTGGGGAAGTCCGAACTAAGGCGGGGATACGGACTGCTAACACCGATAAACTCATCTTT.

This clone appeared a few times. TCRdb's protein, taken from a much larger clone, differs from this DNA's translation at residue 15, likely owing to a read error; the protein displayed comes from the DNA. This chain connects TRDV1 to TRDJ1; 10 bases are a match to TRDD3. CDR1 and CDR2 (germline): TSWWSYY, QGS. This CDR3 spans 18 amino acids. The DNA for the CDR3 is TGTGCTCTTGGGGAACTTCCCTGGGGGATAAATAGGATCGATGAACTCATCTTT. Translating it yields CALGELPWGINRIDELIF.